These 29 T cell receptor beta chains originate from one sample sequenced in a study of T cells in localized non-small cell lung cancer. Generated by immunoSEQ multiplex PCR, the TCRdb table keeps only in-frame clones and is missing some. The table lists some 24,000 clones, 92% of them singletons. This specimen consisted of peripheral blood, obtained before any cancer treatment. The receptors were sampled from a man between 35 and 75 years old with stage III squamous cell lung carcinoma.

The chain has TRBV29-1 and TRBJ1-2; D unresolved. The V and J ends lost 4 bases and 8 bases respectively, with 8 bases between them. Germline V gene lookup returns CDR1 SQVTM and CDR2 ANQGSEA. The CDR3 contains 10 residues. CDR3: CSVGQEGYTF. The CDR3, as DNA: TGCAGCGTTGGCCAAGAGGGCTACACCTTC.

The gene calls are TRBV2 and TRBJ1-1; tentatively, D is TRBD1 (6 bases). With 6 bases removed from V and 1 base from J, the gap between germline ends came to 12 bases. The CDR3 runs to 14 residues. CDR1 and CDR2 (germline): SNHLY, FYNNEI. This CDR3 is CASRRRGANTEAFF. CDR3 DNA sequence: TGTGCCAGCAGGCGGCGGGGGGCGAACACTGAAGCTTTCTTT.

The rearrangement links TRBV29-1 to TRBJ2-2; 9 bases agree with TRBD1. Trimming at V came to 0 bases and at J to 4 bases, leaving 0 bases not matched to a gene. This CDR3 contains 14 residues. Germline lookup yields CDR1 SQVTM and CDR2 ANQGSEA. The CDR3 here is CSVEEGQGTGELFF. The CDR3 nucleotides are TGCAGCGTTGAAGAGGGACAGGGCACCGGGGAGCTGTTTTTT.

This chain joins TRBV30 and TRBJ1-6, with 8 bases identical to TRBD1. The length of the CDR3 is 15 residues. From germline, CDR1 is GTSNPN and CDR2 SVGIG (reference sequence). J gave up 7 bases and V 4 bases, and 9 bases lay outside the gene matches. DNA of the CDR3: TGTGCCTGGAAACAGGGGGGAGGGCGAAATTCACCCCTCCACTTT. Its protein is CAWKQGGGRNSPLHF.

The V call is TRBV6-5, the J call TRBJ2-5, with D possibly matching TRBD2 (6 bases). This CDR3 has 14 amino acids. The germline V gene encodes CDR1 MNHEY and CDR2 SVGAGI. V lost 2 bases and J lost 7, with 14 bases in between. In DNA form, the CDR3 reads TGTGCCAGCAGTTACCTGCCTAGCGTTGGGACCCAGTACTTC. Protein: CASSYLPSVGTQYF.

The chain has TRBV19 and TRBJ1-1; D is unclear. The germline gives CDR1 LNHDA, CDR2 SQIVND (reference sequence). Trimming removed 7 bases from V and 0 bases from J, with 15 bases in between. The CDR3 runs 15 residues. The CDR3 DNA is TGTGCCAGTACCCTTTTGGCGAACATGAACACTGAAGCTTTCTTT. Residues: CASTLLANMNTEAFF.

The gene calls are TRBV27 and TRBJ1-5; no clear D. V was pared by 5 bases and J by 2 bases, with 13 bases between. The CDR3 sequence is 15 residues long. Germline V gene data show CDR1 as MNHEY and CDR2 as SMNVEV (reference sequence). CDR3 region: CASSRSTGGNQPQHF. As DNA, the CDR3 is TGTGCCAGCAGTAGATCGACGGGCGGCAATCAGCCCCAGCATTTT.

The chain combines TRBV28 with TRBJ1-5; D might be TRBD1 (6 bases). The CDR3 totals 14 residues. The germline V gene encodes CDR1 MDHEN and CDR2 SYDVKM. V was clipped by 6 bases and J by 2 bases, with 11 bases between them. The CDR3 nucleotides read TGTGCCAGCAGACAGGGAGGTCGCAATCAGCCCCAGCATTTT. Protein product: CASRQGGRNQPQHF.

V usage is TRBV18 and J usage is TRBJ2-3; D gene ambiguous. Trimming pared 3 bases from V and 4 bases from J, leaving 2 bases between. This CDR3 has 11 residues. The germline CDR1 and CDR2 sequences are KGHSH and LQKENI. DNA for the CDR3: TGTGCCAGCTCACCCTCAGATACGCAGTATTTT. Translation: CASSPSDTQYF.

The genes are TRBV30 and TRBJ1-2, with D possibly matching TRBD1 (5 bases). CDR1 is GTSNPN, CDR2 SVGIG, per germline (reference sequence). This CDR3 is 14 amino acids long. The germline V and J ends were trimmed by 1 base and 7 bases, with 16 bases remaining between them. CDR3 amino acids: CAWSGGTGRLGYTF. The CDR3 DNA reads as TGTGCCTGGAGTGGGGGAACGGGGCGACTTGGCTACACCTTC. The full variable domain, in which reference TRBV30 and TRBJ1-2 provide the parts outside the CDR3, is SQTIHQWPATLVQPVGSPLSLECTVEGTSNPNLYWYRQAAGRGLQLLFYSVGIGQISSEVPQNLSASRPQDRQFILSSKKLLLSDSGFYLCAWSGGTGRLGYTFGSGTRLTVV.

The genes are TRBV6-4 and TRBJ1-1; no definite D call. Trimming took off 3 bases at V and 1 base at J, with 9 bases between the two ends. Germline V lookup: CDR1 MRHNA, CDR2 SNTAGT. The CDR3 has 14 amino acids. CDR3 bases: TGTGCCAGCAGTGAAAGGGCCGGGAACACTGAAGCTTTCTTT. It translates to CASSERAGNTEAFF.

The chain employs TRBV2 and TRBJ1-1; D is undetermined. V was cut by 4 bases and J by 0 bases, with 6 bases left in between. CDR1 and CDR2 from the germline V gene are SNHLY and FYNNEI. The CDR3 spans 13 residues. The CDR3: CASSAEVNTEAFF. The CDR3 DNA sequence: TGTGCCAGCAGTGCTGAGGTGAACACTGAAGCTTTCTTT.

The table lists this clone with a count of one. The CDR3, as DNA: TGTGCCAGCAGTTTAAAAAACCCGTTCGGGATACCGGGACAGGGTCCTCGGGAGACCCAGTACTTC. Translating it yields CASSLKNPFGIPGQGPRETQYF. The chain employs TRBV27 and TRBJ2-5; 9 bases fit TRBD1. The CDR3 loop spans 22 amino acids. Per the germline V gene, CDR1 is MNHEY and CDR2 is SMNVEV (reference sequence). The V segment lost 2 bases and the J segment 5 bases; nucleotides outside the gene matches: 27.

This rearrangement joins TRBV10-3 to TRBJ2-3, with TRBD2 matching over 12 bases. Germline CDR1 ENHRY, CDR2 SYGVKD. V shed 0 bases, J shed 6 bases, and the junction held 4 bases outside the gene matches. The CDR3 is 16 amino acids. The chain's CDR3 is CAISESGLAGGDTQYF. CDR3 DNA: TGTGCCATCAGTGAGTCGGGACTAGCGGGCGGGGATACGCAGTATTTT.

The genes are TRBV5-1 and TRBJ1-3; no definite D call. Germline V lookup: CDR1 SGHRS, CDR2 YFSETQ. The CDR3 runs to 14 residues. Trimming took off 6 bases at V and 4 bases at J, with 14 bases between the two ends. CDR3 nucleotides: TGCGCCAGCATCCCGGGTCCGGGAGGAAACACCATATATTTT. Its translation is CASIPGPGGNTIYF.

The table lists this clone with a count of one. The chain recombines TRBV28 with TRBJ2-7; D not certain. Germline V gene sequence: CDR1 MDHEN, CDR2 SYDVKM. Trimming took 5 bases from V and 4 from J, leaving 12 bases between them. This CDR3 is built from 13 residues. The CDR3 sequence is CASSPLARYEQYF. In DNA form, the CDR3 reads TGTGCCAGCAGTCCCCTTGCCCGATACGAGCAGTACTTC.

This chain connects TRBV27 to TRBJ1-1; 7 positions match TRBD1. The ends lost 6 bases at V and 1 base at J; junction bases unmatched: 5. From germline, CDR1 is MNHEY and CDR2 SMNVEV (reference sequence). This CDR3 has 14 amino acids. The chain's CDR3 is CASSLGGSNTEAFF. CDR3 DNA sequence: TGTGCCAGCAGCCTAGGGGGCTCGAACACTGAAGCTTTCTTT.

This sequence joins TRBV5-4 and TRBJ1-6; D perhaps matches TRBD1 (5 bases). V lost 4 bases to trimming and J lost 7 bases, with 15 bases between them. This CDR3 contains 15 residues. The germline V gene encodes CDR1 SGHNT and CDR2 YYREEE (reference sequence). CDR3 coding DNA: TGTGCCAGCAGCACCGCCGGGACTAACAATTCACCCCTCCACTTT. Its translation: CASSTAGTNNSPLHF.

This clone was picked up a small number of times. CDR3 sequence: CASVANTLVDTQYF. CDR3 in DNA: TGTGCCAGCGTGGCCAACACCCTAGTGGATACGCAGTATTTT. The V and J genes are TRBV6-6 and TRBJ2-3; no clear D gene. Germline V lookup: CDR1 MNHNY, CDR2 SVGAGI (reference sequence). Trimming took 8 bases from V and 6 from J, leaving 18 bases between them. The length of the CDR3 is 14 residues.

This chain joins TRBV5-1 and TRBJ2-1; 11 positions match TRBD1. Per germline, CDR1 SGHRS and CDR2 YFSETQ. CDR3 length: 15 amino acids. Losses at the gene ends were 0 bases for V and 10 bases for J; bases not matched to a gene: 6. Here the CDR3 reads CASSLARTGGDEQFF. CDR3 DNA: TGCGCCAGCAGCTTGGCCAGGACAGGGGGCGACGAGCAGTTCTTC.

The V gene is TRBV6-6, the J gene TRBJ1-5; D unclear. The CDR3 loop spans 15 amino acids. From germline, CDR1 is MNHNY and CDR2 SVGAGI (reference sequence). The V end was cut by 0 bases, the J end by 4 bases, with 10 bases between. CDR3 sequence: CASSYSSAGNQPQHF. For the CDR3, the DNA is TGTGCCAGCAGTTACTCTTCGGCGGGAAATCAGCCCCAGCATTTT.

The rearrangement uses TRBV9 and TRBJ2-3; D not resolved. CDR3 length: 15 amino acids. CDR1 and CDR2 (germline): SGDLS, YYNGEE. Trimming removed 3 bases from V and 0 bases from J, with 11 bases in between. Here the CDR3 DNA reads TGTGCCAGCAGCGCGCTGCAGCCTAGCACAGATACGCAGTATTTT. Amino acid sequence: CASSALQPSTDTQYF.

The genes are TRBV19 and TRBJ2-5; no clear D. V shed 3 bases and J shed 2 bases, with 10 bases lying between them. The CDR3 has 14 amino acids. The V gene's germline CDR1 is LNHDA and CDR2 SQIVND (reference sequence). CDR3 DNA sequence: TGTGCCAGTAGTATTGTTGGCTCTCAAGAGACCCAGTACTTC. It yields the protein CASSIVGSQETQYF.

The chain employs TRBV27 and TRBJ2-6; weak D call: TRBD1 (6 bases). Looked up from germline, CDR1 is MNHEY and CDR2 is SMNVEV (reference sequence). The CDR3 totals 20 residues. V was trimmed by 0 bases and J by 0 bases, leaving 18 bases between them. In DNA form, the CDR3 reads TGTGCCAGCAGTTTATCCCCACCGGGACAAGGCCGCTCTGGGGCCAACGTCCTGACTTTC. Translation gives CASSLSPPGQGRSGANVLTF. Complete variable domain (other parts from reference TRBV27 and TRBJ2-6): EAQVTQNPRYLITVTGKKLTVTCSQNMNHEYMSWYRQDPGLGLRQIYYSMNVEVTDKGDVPEGYKVSRKEKRNFPLILESPSPNQTSLYFCASSLSPPGQGRSGANVLTFGAGSRLTVL.

The CDR3 loop is CASTSGRVSGNEQFF. The CDR3 DNA reads TGTGCCAGCACCTCCGGGAGGGTTAGTGGCAATGAGCAGTTCTTC. The rearrangement joins TRBV6-6 to TRBJ2-1; 8 bases agree with TRBD2. The CDR3 sequence is 15 residues long. The germline V gene encodes CDR1 MNHNY and CDR2 SVGAGI (reference sequence). Trimming cost V 7 bases and J 6 bases; bases outside gene matches: 11.

The chain links TRBV7-2 to TRBJ2-3, with 14 nucleotides matching TRBD2. Germline values: CDR1 SGHTA, CDR2 FQGNSA. The CDR3 is 16 residues long. V trimming: 4 bases; J trimming: 5 bases; junction bases outside the gene matches: 5. The CDR3 DNA follows: TGTGCCAGCAGCTCGAGACTAGCGGGAGGGGTAGATACGCAGTATTTT. It encodes CASSSRLAGGVDTQYF.

V is TRBV5-6 and J is TRBJ1-2, with D unclear. The CDR3 is 13 amino acids. The V end was cut by 0 bases, the J end by 7 bases, with 10 bases between. Germline V gene lookup returns CDR1 SGHDT and CDR2 YYEEEE. CDR3 loop: CASSLGGTGGYTF. CDR3 bases: TGTGCCAGCAGCTTGGGGGGAACGGGTGGCTACACCTTC. The whole variable domain, remainder taken from reference TRBV5-6 and TRBJ1-2, is DAGVTQSPTHLIKTRGQQVTLRCSPKSGHDTVSWYQQALGQGPQFIFQYYEEEERQRGNFPDRFSGHQFPNYSSELNVNALLLGDSALYLCASSLGGTGGYTFGSGTRLTVV.

This clone was recorded only once. This sequence joins TRBV18 and TRBJ1-1; a weak D match, TRBD1 (6 bases). Germline CDR1 and CDR2: KGHSH and LQKENI. Between the trimmed V and J ends, which lost 6 bases and 1 base, there was a span of 9 bases. CDR3 length: 13 residues. The CDR3 loop reads CASSRDTNTEAFF. The DNA of the CDR3 is TGTGCCAGCTCGCGGGACACGAACACTGAAGCTTTCTTT.

This sequence joins TRBV29-1 and TRBJ2-5; TRBD2 matches at 10 bases. Germline trimming cut 8 bases from V and 3 bases from J; bases unmatched to any gene: 6. The CDR3 is 13 amino acids. Germline values: CDR1 SQVTM, CDR2 ANQGSEA. CDR3 protein: CSTRTSGKETQYF. The CDR3 coding sequence is TGCAGCACAAGGACTAGCGGAAAAGAGACCCAGTACTTC. Full variable domain (outside the CDR3, taken from reference TRBV29-1 and TRBJ2-5): SAVISQKPSRDICQRGTSLTIQCQVDSQVTMMFWYRQQPGQSLTLIATANQGSEATYESGFVIDKFPISRPNLTFSTLTVSNMSPEDSSIYLCSTRTSGKETQYFGPGTRLLVL.